The rows below give T cell receptor beta chains drawn from one sample of a study of T cell responses to AZD1222 COVID-19 vaccine. Some clones are missing from TCRdb's copy, which holds only in-frame ones; the method was immunoSEQ multiplex PCR. The sample has some 130,000 clones; more than 90% are singletons. The specimen was peripheral blood, collected on day 0 of AZD1222 vaccination. The source of these receptors is an adult in good health. Both conserved end residues are part of each CDR3. D genes are given only for firm matches. Clone size is stated in some rows and not others, as once, few, many or a class when expanded.

cdr3_nt	cdr3_aa	d_call	cdr3_length	v_call	clone_size	j_call
TGTGCCAGCAGCCAAGCCACCCTGGGCAATCAGCCCCAGCATTTT	CASSQATLGNQPQHF	-	15	TRBV4-2	-	TRBJ1-5
TGTGCCAGTAGAAATAGGATAGCGGGAGGGTGGGCGAATACGGGTGAGCAGTTCTTC	CASRNRIAGGWANTGEQFF	TRBD2	19	TRBV19	-	TRBJ2-1
TGTGCCAGCAGGGGACGGGCCTCTAGCACAGATACGCAGTATTTT	CASRGRASSTDTQYF	-	15	TRBV27	-	TRBJ2-3
TGTGCCAGCAGTTTCGGGAGGGGGCGCGACGAGCAGTACTTC	CASSFGRGRDEQYF	-	14	TRBV28	-	TRBJ2-7
TGTGCCAGCAGCACCCGACAGGGAAACACCATATATTTT	CASSTRQGNTIYF	-	13	TRBV7-2	-	TRBJ1-3
TGTGCCAGTAGTCTAGATCCGGCGGGATCGACGAACGCTGAAGCTTTCTTT	CASSLDPAGSTNAEAFF	-	17	TRBV19	-	TRBJ1-1
TGTGCCAGCAGCTCCGAACAGGGGATCTCTGGAAACACCATATATTTT	CASSSEQGISGNTIYF	TRBD1	16	TRBV7-9	-	TRBJ1-3
TGTGCCAGTAGTACCCTGGCGGGGGTACAAGAGACCCAGTACTTC	CASSTLAGVQETQYF	TRBD2	15	TRBV19	-	TRBJ2-5
TGTGCCACCAGCAGAGATGCGGCAGGGGAAACGTGGGGCACAGATACGCAGTATTTT	CATSRDAAGETWGTDTQYF	-	19	TRBV15	-	TRBJ2-3
TGTGCCAGCAGTTACAGTGCAACCTCCTCTGGAAACACCATATATTTT	CASSYSATSSGNTIYF	-	16	TRBV6-5	-	TRBJ1-3
TGTGCCAGCAGCATGACCCAGGGGGCGACTGGAAACACCATATATTTT	CASSMTQGATGNTIYF	TRBD1	16	TRBV7-2	-	TRBJ1-3
TGTGCCAGCAGTGTTTGGTCCGGGGGGGGGAATCAGCCCCAGCATTTT	CASSVWSGGGNQPQHF	-	16	TRBV28	-	TRBJ1-5
TGTGCCAGCAGTGTTGGGGGAGCCACTGAAGCTTTCTTT	CASSVGGATEAFF	-	13	TRBV6-4	-	TRBJ1-1
TGTGCCAGCTCCCGACCGGGCCCGGAGGAGACCCAGTACTTC	CASSRPGPEETQYF	-	14	TRBV18	-	TRBJ2-5
TGTGCCAGCTCACCCTCAGGGAACACTGAAGCTTTCTTT	CASSPSGNTEAFF	-	13	TRBV18	-	TRBJ1-1
TGTGCCAGCGGCTTAGGAACGGCACCCCTCCACTTT	CASGLGTAPLHF	-	12	TRBV12-3/TRBV12-4	once	TRBJ1-6
TGTGCCAGCAGCCACCTGATGTCCGGACTAGCGGGAGTATTGCAGTTCTTC	CASSHLMSGLAGVLQFF	TRBD2	17	TRBV2	-	TRBJ2-1
TGTGCCAGCAGTCTCGACCATCCCGGGGGGGCAGATGGCTACACCTTC	CASSLDHPGGADGYTF	-	16	TRBV6-2/TRBV6-3	-	TRBJ1-2
TGTGCCAGCTCACCTTTTACAGGGGGTTTGGACACTGAAGCTTTCTTT	CASSPFTGGLDTEAFF	TRBD1	16	TRBV18	-	TRBJ1-1
TGCGCCAGCAGCTTGGAGGGAGCTCGGGGTTTCTTC	CASSLEGARGFF	-	12	TRBV5-1	-	TRBJ2-1
TGTGCTAACGATAACGGTGTTACAAGACAGACCCAGTACTTC	CANDNGVTRQTQYF	-	14	TRBV30	-	TRBJ2-5
TGTGCCTGGAATCTCCTAGGGGGCACGTACGAGCAGTACTTC	CAWNLLGGTYEQYF	TRBD1	14	TRBV30	-	TRBJ2-7
TGTGCCAGTAGTATTGCGGGAGGATTTGAGACCCAGTACTTC	CASSIAGGFETQYF	TRBD2	14	TRBV19	-	TRBJ2-5
TGTGCCAGCTCCATTGAGAGTACGGTTTATGGCTACACCTTC	CASSIESTVYGYTF	-	14	TRBV18	-	TRBJ1-2
TGTGCCAGCAGTGAACAGGGGATGAATGAGCAGTTCTTC	CASSEQGMNEQFF	-	13	TRBV2	few	TRBJ2-1
TGTGCCAGCAGCCTGGGGGTCTACGAGCAGTACTTC	CASSLGVYEQYF	-	12	TRBV7-3	-	TRBJ2-7
TGTGCCAGCAGTTTATCGCCCCCAGGGGCCAATACGGACATTCAGTACTTC	CASSLSPPGANTDIQYF	-	17	TRBV27	-	TRBJ2-4
TGTGCCAGCAGCCACGGCCAGAGGTCTGGCTACACCTTC	CASSHGQRSGYTF	-	13	TRBV7-3	-	TRBJ1-2
TGTGCCAGCAGCGTAGGTCGGGGGCAGACCTACAATGAGCAGTTCTTC	CASSVGRGQTYNEQFF	-	16	TRBV9	-	TRBJ2-1
TGCGCCAGCAGCTTGGCCCTCGGCGGACAGGCCCACTCCTACGAGCAGTACTTC	CASSLALGGQAHSYEQYF	TRBD1	18	TRBV5-1	few	TRBJ2-7
TGTGCCAGTAGTATTAGCGGGGGGGCGAGCGCCGGGGAGCTGTTTTTT	CASSISGGASAGELFF	TRBD2	16	TRBV19	-	TRBJ2-2
TGTGCCAGTAGTGGGACTAGTCTCTACGAGCAGTACTTC	CASSGTSLYEQYF	TRBD2	13	TRBV19	once	TRBJ2-7
TGTGCCAGCAGCTTGGCGGGACAGGGGATAACAGATACGCAGTATTTT	CASSLAGQGITDTQYF	TRBD1	16	TRBV5-4	-	TRBJ2-3
TGTGCCAGCAGCTTAGTTAGGGCCCGCTCTGGAAACACCATATATTTT	CASSLVRARSGNTIYF	-	16	TRBV7-2	-	TRBJ1-3
TGCAGTGCTAGAGAGGTGCATGGCTACACCTTC	CSAREVHGYTF	-	11	TRBV20-1	-	TRBJ1-2
TGTGCCAGCGGGTTAGCGGGAGATGAGCAGTACTTC	CASGLAGDEQYF	TRBD2	12	TRBV9	-	TRBJ2-7
TGTGCCTGGAGAGCCGCTAGGGGACAGGGGTGGAATGAGCAGTTCTTC	CAWRAARGQGWNEQFF	TRBD1	16	TRBV30	-	TRBJ2-1